This T cell receptor (beta chain) came from a study of T cell repertoires in cytomegalovirus infection. The germline CDR1 and CDR2 sequences are DFQATT and SNEGSKA (reference sequence). V was shortened by 5 bases and J by 4 bases, with 9 bases between the two germline ends. This CDR3 is 11 amino acids long. A single record per CDR3 protein comes from TCRdb applying MiXCR to the reads. The sample consists of approximately 150,000 distinct CDR3 sequences, approximately 17% of them appearing once. The receptor was derived from a human donor in good health (CMV status not recorded). Some clones in this sample may be carry-over from other donors' samples. Sample: CD8+ T cells from PBMCs. V and J are TRBV20-1 and TRBJ2-7; D not certain. This CDR3 is CSARPQYEQYF. CDR3 DNA sequence: TGCAGTGCTCGCCCACAGTACGAGCAGTACTTC.